This T cell receptor beta chain derives from a study of shared clonotypes between healthy human individuals. Clones were read by immunoSEQ multiplex PCR, and TCRdb kept only the in-frame ones, dropping some. The table lists about 2 million clones, approximately 94% of them singletons. Germline assignment: CDR1 SGDLS and CDR2 YYNGEE. V was trimmed by 0 bases and J by 1 base, leaving 8 bases between them. The CDR3 extends over 15 amino acids. General observations from the study: When naive CD4 clonotypes were compared across a handful of donors, 4% to 5.5% were shared.

It was CD45RO-negative cells, positively selected for CCR7, that made up naive CD8 cells, with terminally differentiated effector memory CD45RA+ cells excluded. As for this clone: Antigen specificity is unknown.

Sequencing was performed on naive CD8+ T cells sorted from blood. This chain links TRBV9 with TRBJ1-3; D remains ambiguous. The TCR comes from a man aged 18 to 29 in good health. The CDR3 is CASSVAVGSGNTIYF. In DNA form, the CDR3 reads TGTGCCAGCAGCGTAGCCGTGGGATCTGGAAACACCATATATTTT.